A few counts support the clone carrying this T cell receptor (beta chain). Its antigen is undetermined. Subsequent to a culture period of about nine days, CD4+ T cells were isolated. Participants received two doses of either the BNT162b2 or mRNA-1273 vaccine. This record belongs to a study of vaccination effects on CD4 cells after COVID-19. The method was immunoSEQ multiplex PCR; TCRdb's version includes in-frame clones alone and lacks a portion of them. The sample lists about 66,000 clones; approximately 80% were seen once. Study-level points and caveats: From healthy vaccinees, only 1 of 255 vaccine-induced clones also reacted to common cold coronaviruses.

The sequence was obtained from a human donor who received a COVID-19 vaccine. The material was CD4+ T cells from PBMCs cultured without peptide, obtained after COVID-19 vaccination.

As DNA, the CDR3 is TGTGCCAGCAGTCTATTCAAGCGGTCACCCCTCCACTTT. As protein: CASSLFKRSPLHF. V usage is TRBV28 and J usage is TRBJ1-6; D not resolved. CDR3 length equals 13 residues. V was clipped by 5 bases and J by 10 bases, with 12 bases between them. Germline CDR1 MDHEN, CDR2 SYDVKM.